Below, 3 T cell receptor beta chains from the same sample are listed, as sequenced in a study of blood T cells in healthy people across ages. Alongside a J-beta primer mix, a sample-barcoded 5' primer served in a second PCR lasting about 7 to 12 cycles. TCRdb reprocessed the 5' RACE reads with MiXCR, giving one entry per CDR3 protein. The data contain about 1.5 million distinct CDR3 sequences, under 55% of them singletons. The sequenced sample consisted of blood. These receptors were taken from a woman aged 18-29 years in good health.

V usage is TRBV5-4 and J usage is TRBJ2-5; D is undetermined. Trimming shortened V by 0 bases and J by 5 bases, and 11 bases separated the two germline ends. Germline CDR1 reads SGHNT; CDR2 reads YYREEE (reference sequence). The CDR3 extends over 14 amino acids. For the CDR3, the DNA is TGTGCCAGCAGCTTGGCCTGGGGTCACGAGACCCAGTACTTC. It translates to CASSLAWGHETQYF.

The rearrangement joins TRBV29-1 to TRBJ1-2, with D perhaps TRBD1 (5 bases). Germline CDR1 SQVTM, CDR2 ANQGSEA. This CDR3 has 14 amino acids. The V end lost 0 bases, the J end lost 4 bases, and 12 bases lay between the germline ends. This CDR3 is CSVEDPPGSYGYTF. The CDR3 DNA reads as TGCAGCGTTGAAGATCCTCCAGGGTCCTATGGCTACACCTTC.

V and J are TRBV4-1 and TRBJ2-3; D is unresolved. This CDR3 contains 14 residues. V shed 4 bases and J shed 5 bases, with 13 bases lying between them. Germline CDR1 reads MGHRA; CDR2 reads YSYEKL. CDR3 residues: CASSRTDERDTQYF. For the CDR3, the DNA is TGCGCCAGCAGCCGAACGGACGAAAGAGATACGCAGTATTTT.